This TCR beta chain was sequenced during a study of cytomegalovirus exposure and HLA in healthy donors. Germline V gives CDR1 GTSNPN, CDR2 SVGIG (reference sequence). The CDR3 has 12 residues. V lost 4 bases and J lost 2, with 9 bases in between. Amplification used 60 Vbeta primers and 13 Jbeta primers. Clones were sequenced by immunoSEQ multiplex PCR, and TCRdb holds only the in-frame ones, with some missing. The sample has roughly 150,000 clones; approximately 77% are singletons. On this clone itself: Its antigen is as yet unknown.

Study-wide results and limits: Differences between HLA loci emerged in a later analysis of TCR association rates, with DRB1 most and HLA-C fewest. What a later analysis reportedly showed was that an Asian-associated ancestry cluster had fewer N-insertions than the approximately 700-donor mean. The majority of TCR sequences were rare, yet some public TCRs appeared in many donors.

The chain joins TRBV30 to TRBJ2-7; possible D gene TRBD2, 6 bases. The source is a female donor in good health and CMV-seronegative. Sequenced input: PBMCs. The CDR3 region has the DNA TGTGCCTGGACTAGCGATACCTACGAGCAGTACTTC. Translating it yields CAWTSDTYEQYF.